The rows below give T cell receptor beta chains drawn from one sample of a study of blood T cells in healthy people across ages. TCRdb re-derived calls from the 5' RACE reads in MiXCR, one entry per CDR3 protein. The sample yields just under 750,000 distinct CDR3 sequences, about 24% seen once. The material sequenced was blood. Source of these receptors: an older man in good health. Each CDR3 is given with its conserved first and last residue. The D gene is left open where the match is weak. Clone size appears in some rows only: once, few, many, or a class for an expanded clone.

d_call: TRBD2; cdr3_length: 19; clone_size: few; v_call: TRBV5-1; j_call: TRBJ2-1; cdr3_aa: CASSLYGGLAGGSYNEQFF; cdr3_nt: TGCGCCAGCAGCTTGTATGGGGGACTAGCGGGCGGCTCCTACAATGAGCAGTTCTTC
d_call: .; cdr3_length: 15; clone_size: few; v_call: TRBV6-5; j_call: TRBJ1-4; cdr3_aa: CASSNDRRNNEKLFF; cdr3_nt: TGTGCCAGCAGTAACGACAGGCGGAACAATGAAAAACTGTTTTTT
d_call: .; cdr3_length: 14; clone_size: few; v_call: TRBV5-1; j_call: TRBJ2-2; cdr3_aa: CASSTASVPGELFF; cdr3_nt: TGCGCCAGCAGCACGGCTAGCGTCCCCGGGGAGCTGTTTTTT
d_call: .; cdr3_length: 14; clone_size: many; v_call: TRBV5-1; j_call: TRBJ1-4; cdr3_aa: CASSMDSTNEKLFF; cdr3_nt: TGCGCCAGCAGCATGGACAGTACCAATGAAAAACTGTTTTTT
d_call: .; cdr3_length: 14; clone_size: few; v_call: TRBV6-6; j_call: TRBJ1-4; cdr3_aa: CASSYDPRGEKLFF; cdr3_nt: TGTGCCAGCAGTTACGACCCTAGAGGGGAAAAACTGTTTTTT
d_call: .; cdr3_length: 15; clone_size: once; v_call: TRBV5-1; j_call: TRBJ2-3; cdr3_aa: CASSLEGRVTDTQYF; cdr3_nt: TGCGCCAGCAGCTTGGAAGGCAGGGTCACAGATACGCAGTATTTT
d_call: .; cdr3_length: 14; clone_size: few; v_call: TRBV7-3; j_call: TRBJ1-2; cdr3_aa: CASSTTGGMNGYTF; cdr3_nt: TGTGCCAGCAGCACCACGGGAGGAATGAATGGCTACACCTTC
d_call: TRBD2; cdr3_length: 16; clone_size: few; v_call: TRBV19; j_call: TRBJ2-1; cdr3_aa: CASSIFGAGTYNEQFF; cdr3_nt: TGTGCCAGTAGTATATTTGGAGCGGGGACCTACAATGAGCAGTTCTTC
d_call: TRBD2; cdr3_length: 17; clone_size: few; v_call: TRBV3-1; j_call: TRBJ2-5; cdr3_aa: CASSQDPLAGGRKTQYF; cdr3_nt: TGTGCCAGCAGCCAAGACCCCCTAGCGGGGGGGCGAAAGACCCAGTACTTC
d_call: .; cdr3_length: 15; clone_size: .; v_call: TRBV5-1; j_call: TRBJ2-3; cdr3_aa: CASSAGTDWGDTQYF; cdr3_nt: TGCGCCAGCAGCGCCGGGACGGACTGGGGAGATACGCAGTATTTT
d_call: .; cdr3_length: 16; clone_size: .; v_call: TRBV12-3/TRBV12-4; j_call: TRBJ2-7; cdr3_aa: CASSLAPSAGTYEQYF; cdr3_nt: TGTGCCAGCAGTTTGGCCCCGTCCGCGGGGACCTACGAGCAGTACTTC
d_call: .; cdr3_length: 16; clone_size: few; v_call: TRBV9; j_call: TRBJ2-2; cdr3_aa: CASSVVGTPIPGELFF; cdr3_nt: TGTGCCAGCAGCGTAGTCGGGACGCCTATCCCCGGGGAGCTGTTTTTT
d_call: .; cdr3_length: 15; clone_size: .; v_call: TRBV18; j_call: TRBJ1-2; cdr3_aa: CASSTGSGSNYGYTF; cdr3_nt: TGTGCCAGCTCAACCGGCTCCGGTAGTAACTATGGCTACACCTTC
d_call: TRBD2; cdr3_length: 14; clone_size: many; v_call: TRBV6-2/TRBV6-3; j_call: TRBJ2-1; cdr3_aa: CASSNSGRAYEQFF; cdr3_nt: TGTGCCAGCAGTAACAGCGGGAGGGCGTATGAGCAGTTCTTC
d_call: .; cdr3_length: 13; clone_size: .; v_call: TRBV5-1; j_call: TRBJ2-3; cdr3_aa: CASSSRPPDTQYF; cdr3_nt: TGCGCCAGCAGCTCCCGTCCGCCAGATACGCAGTATTTT
d_call: .; cdr3_length: 13; clone_size: .; v_call: TRBV4-2; j_call: TRBJ1-2; cdr3_aa: CASSRDKSYGYTF; cdr3_nt: TGTGCCAGCAGCCGCGACAAGAGCTATGGCTACACCTTC
d_call: .; cdr3_length: 17; clone_size: few; v_call: TRBV7-2; j_call: TRBJ2-1; cdr3_aa: CASSSGTDSSSYNEQFF; cdr3_nt: TGTGCCAGCAGCTCCGGGACGGATTCCAGCTCCTACAATGAGCAGTTCTTC
d_call: TRBD2; cdr3_length: 17; clone_size: .; v_call: TRBV7-2; j_call: TRBJ2-3; cdr3_aa: CASSPRVLAGVWDTQYF; cdr3_nt: TGTGCCAGCAGCCCGAGAGTTCTAGCGGGGGTTTGGGATACGCAGTATTTT
d_call: .; cdr3_length: 16; clone_size: .; v_call: TRBV20-1; j_call: TRBJ2-3; cdr3_aa: CSARDYARSITDTQYF; cdr3_nt: TGCAGTGCTAGAGATTATGCCAGGAGCATCACAGATACGCAGTATTTT
d_call: .; cdr3_length: 15; clone_size: few; v_call: TRBV5-1; j_call: TRBJ2-7; cdr3_aa: CASSSEVTASYEQYF; cdr3_nt: TGCGCCAGCAGCTCGGAGGTTACAGCCTCCTACGAGCAGTACTTC
d_call: .; cdr3_length: 14; clone_size: few; v_call: TRBV18; j_call: TRBJ2-1; cdr3_aa: CASSPPPGSNEQFF; cdr3_nt: TGTGCCAGCTCACCACCGCCGGGTTCCAATGAGCAGTTCTTC
d_call: TRBD1; cdr3_length: 15; clone_size: few; v_call: TRBV3-1; j_call: TRBJ1-5; cdr3_aa: CASSQDWTGAQPQHF; cdr3_nt: TGTGCCAGCAGCCAAGATTGGACAGGGGCCCAGCCCCAGCATTTT
d_call: .; cdr3_length: 14; clone_size: few; v_call: TRBV29-1; j_call: TRBJ1-4; cdr3_aa: CSASQGSTNEKLFF; cdr3_nt: TGCAGCGCATCACAGGGATCAACTAATGAAAAACTGTTTTTT
d_call: .; cdr3_length: 11; clone_size: .; v_call: TRBV10-1; j_call: TRBJ2-2; cdr3_aa: CASSEGRELFF; cdr3_nt: TGCGCCAGCAGTGAGGGTCGGGAGCTGTTTTTT
d_call: .; cdr3_length: 13; clone_size: .; v_call: TRBV20-1; j_call: TRBJ2-1; cdr3_aa: CSWRGGSYNEQFF; cdr3_nt: TGCAGCTGGAGGGGCGGCTCGTACAATGAGCAGTTCTTC
d_call: TRBD1; cdr3_length: 17; clone_size: .; v_call: TRBV10-3; j_call: TRBJ2-5; cdr3_aa: CAISESTRDRGQETQYF; cdr3_nt: TGTGCCATCAGTGAGTCGACGCGGGACAGGGGGCAGGAGACCCAGTACTTC
d_call: .; cdr3_length: 14; clone_size: .; v_call: TRBV5-1; j_call: TRBJ2-7; cdr3_aa: CASSYSDRPYEQYF; cdr3_nt: TGCGCCAGCAGCTACTCGGACAGACCCTACGAGCAGTACTTC
d_call: .; cdr3_length: 12; clone_size: .; v_call: TRBV28; j_call: TRBJ1-2; cdr3_aa: CASRPTHYGYTF; cdr3_nt: TGTGCCAGCAGACCGACACACTATGGCTACACCTTC
d_call: .; cdr3_length: 13; clone_size: .; v_call: TRBV20-1; j_call: TRBJ2-2; cdr3_aa: CSAGSLRPGELFF; cdr3_nt: TGCAGTGCCGGGAGTCTCAGGCCCGGGGAGCTGTTTTTT